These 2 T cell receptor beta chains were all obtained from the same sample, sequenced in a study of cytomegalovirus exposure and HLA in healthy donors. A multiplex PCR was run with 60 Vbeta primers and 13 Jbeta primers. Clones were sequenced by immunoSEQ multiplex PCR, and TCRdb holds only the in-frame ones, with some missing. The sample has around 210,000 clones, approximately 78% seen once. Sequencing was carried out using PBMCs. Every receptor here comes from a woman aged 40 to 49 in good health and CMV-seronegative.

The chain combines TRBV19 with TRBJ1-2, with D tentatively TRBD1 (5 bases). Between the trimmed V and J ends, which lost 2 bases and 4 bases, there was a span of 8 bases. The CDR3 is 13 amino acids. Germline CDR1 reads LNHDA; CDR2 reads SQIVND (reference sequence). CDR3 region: CASSIQGVYGYTF. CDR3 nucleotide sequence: TGTGCCAGTAGTATACAGGGTGTCTATGGCTACACCTTC. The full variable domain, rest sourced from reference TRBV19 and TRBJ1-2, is DGGITQSPKYLFRKEGQNVTLSCEQNLNHDAMYWYRQDPGQGLRLIYYSQIVNDFQKGDIAEGYSVSREKKESFPLTVTSAQKNPTAFYLCASSIQGVYGYTFGSGTRLTVV.

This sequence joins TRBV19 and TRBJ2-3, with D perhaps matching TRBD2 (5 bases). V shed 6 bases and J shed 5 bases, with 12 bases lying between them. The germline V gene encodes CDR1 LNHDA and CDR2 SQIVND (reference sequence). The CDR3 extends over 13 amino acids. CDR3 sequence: CASRRVAGDTQYF. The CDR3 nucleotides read TGTGCCAGTAGGAGGGTGGCGGGAGATACGCAGTATTTT.